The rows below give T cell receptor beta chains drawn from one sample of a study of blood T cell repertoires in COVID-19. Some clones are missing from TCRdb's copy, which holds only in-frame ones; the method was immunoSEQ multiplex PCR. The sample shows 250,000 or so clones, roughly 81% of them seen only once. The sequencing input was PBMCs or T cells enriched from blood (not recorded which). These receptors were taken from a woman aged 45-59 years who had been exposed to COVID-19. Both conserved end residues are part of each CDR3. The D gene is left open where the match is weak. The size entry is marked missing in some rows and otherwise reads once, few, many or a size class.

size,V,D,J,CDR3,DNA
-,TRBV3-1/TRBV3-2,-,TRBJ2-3,CASSPDYRTDTQYF,TGTGCCAGCAGCCCGGACTACCGCACAGATACGCAGTATTTT
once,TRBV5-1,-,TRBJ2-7,CASSLRDNYEQYF,TGCGCCAGCAGCTTGAGGGACAACTACGAGCAGTACTTC
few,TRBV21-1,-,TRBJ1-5,CASTEGGESNQPQHF,TGTGCCAGCACCGAAGGGGGCGAAAGCAATCAGCCCCAGCATTTT
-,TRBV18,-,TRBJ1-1,CASSWGDEAFF,TGTGCCAGCTCATGGGGAGACGAAGCTTTCTTT
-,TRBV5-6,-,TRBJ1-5,CASSLRAGVGEHQPQHF,TGTGCCAGCAGTTTACGCGCAGGGGTTGGTGAGCATCAGCCCCAGCATTTT
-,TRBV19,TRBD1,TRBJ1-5,CASSPLTGVQPQHF,TGTGCCAGTAGCCCCCTCACAGGGGTTCAGCCCCAGCATTTT
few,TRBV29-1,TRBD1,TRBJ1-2,CSVDGTGGAGGYGYTF,TGCAGCGTTGACGGGACAGGGGGCGCCGGTGGCTATGGCTACACCTTC
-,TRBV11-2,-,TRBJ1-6,CASSLDRARYNSPLHF,TGTGCCAGCAGCTTAGACAGGGCAAGATATAATTCACCCCTCCACTTT
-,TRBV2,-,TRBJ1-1,CASGGEVGTEAFF,TGTGCCAGCGGGGGGGAGGTGGGCACTGAAGCTTTCTTT
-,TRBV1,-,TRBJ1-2,CTSSHDSYYGYTF,TGCACCAGCAGCCATGACAGCTACTATGGCTACACCTTC
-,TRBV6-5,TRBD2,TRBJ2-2,CASRALAGVTGELFF,TGTGCCAGCAGAGCGCTAGCGGGGGTTACCGGGGAGCTGTTTTTT
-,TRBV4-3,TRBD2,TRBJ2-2,CASSQDGASGVMNTGELFF,TGCGCCAGCAGCCAAGATGGGGCTAGCGGGGTCATGAACACCGGGGAGCTGTTTTTT
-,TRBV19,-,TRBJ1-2,CASSMGRNGGSYGYTF,TGTGCCAGTAGTATGGGAAGGAATGGAGGTAGCTATGGCTACACCTTC
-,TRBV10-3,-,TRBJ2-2,CATEGGTGELFF,TGTGCCACCGAAGGGGGAACCGGGGAGCTGTTTTTT
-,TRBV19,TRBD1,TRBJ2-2,CASSKKGTGGNTGELFF,TGTGCCAGTAGCAAAAAAGGGACAGGGGGCAACACCGGGGAGCTGTTTTTT
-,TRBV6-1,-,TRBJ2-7,CASSEQPREYEQYF,TGTGCCAGCAGTGAACAACCACGGGAGTACGAGCAGTACTTC
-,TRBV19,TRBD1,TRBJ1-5,CASSIGTGSNQPQHF,TGTGCCAGTAGTATAGGGACAGGCTCCAATCAGCCCCAGCATTTT
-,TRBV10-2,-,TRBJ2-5,CASSATGAGETQYF,TGCGCCAGCAGTGCTACAGGTGCAGGGGAGACCCAGTACTTC
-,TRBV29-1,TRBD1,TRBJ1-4,CSVTQGARNEKLFF,TGCAGCGTTACTCAGGGGGCGCGTAATGAAAAACTGTTTTTT
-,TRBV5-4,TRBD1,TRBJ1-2,CASRAGTGYAYGYTF,TGTGCCAGCAGGGCCGGGACAGGGTATGCCTATGGCTACACCTTC
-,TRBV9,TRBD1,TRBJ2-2,CASSPLDRATGELFF,TGTGCCAGCAGCCCCCTAGACAGGGCGACCGGGGAGCTGTTTTTT
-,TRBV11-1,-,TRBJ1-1,CASISRGGRNTEAFF,TGTGCCAGCATCTCCCGGGGGGGAAGGAACACTGAAGCTTTCTTT
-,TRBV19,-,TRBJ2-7,CASSIGGWQGRNEQYF,TGTGCCAGTAGTATTGGTGGTTGGCAGGGGAGAAACGAGCAGTACTTC
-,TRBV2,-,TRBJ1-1,CASSVDGGPNTEAFF,TGTGCCAGCAGTGTAGATGGCGGTCCGAACACTGAAGCTTTCTTT
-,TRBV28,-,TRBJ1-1,CASNTRGGLPWDTEAFF,TGTGCCAGCAATACTAGGGGGGGCCTCCCGTGGGACACTGAAGCTTTCTTT
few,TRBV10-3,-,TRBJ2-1,CAISVGDNEQFF,TGTGCCATCAGCGTAGGGGACAATGAGCAGTTCTTC
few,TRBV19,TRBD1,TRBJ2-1,CASSIIGGREQFF,TGTGCCAGTAGTATAATAGGGGGCCGTGAGCAGTTCTTC
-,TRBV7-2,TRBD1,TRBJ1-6,CASSSSRGQGRISPLHF,TGTGCCAGCAGCTCTAGCCGGGGACAGGGCCGAATCTCACCCCTCCACTTT
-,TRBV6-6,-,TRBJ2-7,CASTADYHLGEQYF,TGTGCCAGCACCGCTGACTACCACCTAGGCGAGCAGTACTTC
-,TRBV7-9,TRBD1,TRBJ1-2,CASSFPQGVYGYTF,TGTGCCAGCAGCTTTCCACAGGGGGTTTATGGCTACACCTTC
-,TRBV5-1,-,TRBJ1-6,CASSLEGLSSPLHF,TGCGCCAGCAGCTTAGAGGGTTTGAGTTCACCCCTCCACTTT
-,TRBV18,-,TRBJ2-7,CASSPAGFAYEQYF,TGTGCCAGCTCCCCGGCGGGGTTCGCCTACGAGCAGTACTTC
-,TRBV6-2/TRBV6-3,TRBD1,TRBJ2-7,CASSYPGTGAYEQYF,TGTGCCAGCAGTTACCCCGGGACAGGGGCCTACGAGCAGTACTTC
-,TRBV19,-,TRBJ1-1,CASSIALNTEAFF,TGTGCCAGTAGTATAGCATTGAACACTGAAGCTTTCTTT
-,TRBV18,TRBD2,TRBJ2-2,CASSPSVAGAGVTGELFF,TGTGCCAGCTCACCGTCAGTAGCGGGGGCTGGAGTTACCGGGGAGCTGTTTTTT
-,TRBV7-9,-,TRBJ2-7,CASSSRDTEQYF,TGTGCCAGCAGCTCAAGAGACACGGAACAGTACTTC
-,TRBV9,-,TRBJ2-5,CASSELTEETQYF,TGTGCCAGCAGCGAGCTTACGGAGGAGACCCAGTACTTC
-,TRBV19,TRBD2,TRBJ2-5,CASSIEGRVGETQYF,TGTGCCAGTAGTATAGAAGGGAGGGTGGGGGAGACCCAGTACTTC
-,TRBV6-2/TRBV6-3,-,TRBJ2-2,CASSYSTGELFF,TGTGCCAGCAGTTACTCGACTGGGGAGCTGTTTTTT
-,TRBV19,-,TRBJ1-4,CASIGRRDEKLFF,TGTGCCAGTATCGGAAGGAGGGATGAAAAACTGTTTTTT
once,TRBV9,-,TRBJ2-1,CASSVGGGASYNEQFF,TGTGCCAGCAGCGTAGGTGGGGGGGCCTCCTACAATGAGCAGTTCTTC
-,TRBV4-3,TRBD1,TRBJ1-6,CASSRGLDSPLHF,TGCGCCAGCAGCAGGGGGCTCGATTCACCCCTCCACTTT
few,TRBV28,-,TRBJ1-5,CASSPGNQPQHF,TGTGCCAGCAGTCCAGGGAATCAGCCCCAGCATTTT
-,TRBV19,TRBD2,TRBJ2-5,CASSQLAGGLGGKTQYF,TGTGCCAGTAGTCAGCTAGCGGGGGGATTAGGTGGAAAGACCCAGTACTTC
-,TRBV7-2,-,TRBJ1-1,CASSLARAFF,TGTGCCAGCAGCTTAGCGAGGGCTTTCTTT
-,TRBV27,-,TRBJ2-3,CASSLRETDTQYF,TGTGCCAGCAGTTTACGTGAGACAGATACGCAGTATTTT
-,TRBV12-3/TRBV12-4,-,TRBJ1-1,CASSLGHNTEAFF,TGTGCCAGCAGTTTAGGGCATAACACTGAAGCTTTCTTT
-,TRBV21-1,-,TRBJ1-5,CASSGLGASNQPQHF,TGTGCCAGCAGCGGATTGGGGGCAAGCAATCAGCCCCAGCATTTT
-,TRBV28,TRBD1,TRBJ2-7,CASSGGQGGLSFYEQYF,TGTGCCAGCAGTGGGGGACAGGGGGGATTAAGCTTCTACGAGCAGTACTTC
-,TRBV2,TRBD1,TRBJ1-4,CATTGGRNEKLFF,TGTGCCACCACAGGGGGCCGAAATGAAAAACTGTTTTTT
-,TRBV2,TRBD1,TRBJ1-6,CASSGLGFRGNNSPLHF,TGTGCCAGCAGTGGACTTGGATTCAGGGGGAATAATTCACCCCTCCACTTT